This T cell receptor (beta chain) is drawn from a study of shared clonotypes between healthy human individuals. Whole-study results and caveats: It was anticipated that sequencing depth would influence how many clonotypes donors shared.

This CDR3 is built from 15 residues. With 5 bases clipped from V and 6 bases from J, the junction kept 9 bases outside the gene matches. Germline V gene sequence: CDR1 SNHLY, CDR2 FYNNEI. Concerning this clone itself: Antigen unknown.

Only in-frame clones appear in the TCRdb table, and some are missing; sequencing was by immunoSEQ multiplex PCR. This table holds over a million clones, around 97% found once. The chain employs TRBV2 and TRBJ2-2; 7 bases match TRBD1. The sequence was collected from a young man in good health. The specimen sequenced was naive CD4+ T cells sorted from blood. Subset: CD45RA+ positively selected. CDR3 region: CASSRDSRWAGELFF. As DNA, the CDR3 is TGTGCCAGCAGTCGGGACAGCCGATGGGCCGGGGAGCTGTTTTTT.